Listed below are T cell receptor beta chains from one sample, sequenced in a study of PD-1 blockade in classical Hodgkin lymphoma. The table came from immunoSEQ multiplex PCR; TCRdb's copy has only in-frame clones and leaves some out. The repertoire holds some 34,000 clones, with approximately 65% as singletons. This specimen consisted of peripheral blood mononuclear cells (PBMCs), obtained before the fourth cycle of nivolumab. Every receptor here comes from a human donor with classical Hodgkin lymphoma. The CDR3 runs from the conserved cysteine through the conserved F or W. A D gene is named only where the DNA matches it firmly. Clone size, where shown, is once, few, many, or a class for clones that have expanded.

j_gene: TRBJ1-1
d_gene: -
len: 13
v_gene: TRBV9
abundance: -
CDR3nt: TGTGCCAGCAGCCCCCCGGGTCTTGCTGAAGCTTTCTTT
CDR3aa: CASSPPGLAEAFF

j_gene: TRBJ1-1
d_gene: TRBD1
len: 12
v_gene: TRBV11-2
abundance: -
CDR3nt: TGTGCCAGCAGCGTAAACAGGGGAGAAGCTTTCTTT
CDR3aa: CASSVNRGEAFF

j_gene: TRBJ1-2
d_gene: TRBD1
len: 14
v_gene: TRBV6-5
abundance: -
CDR3nt: TGTGCCAGCAGTTACCGGGGCAGGGGGAATGGCTACACCTTC
CDR3aa: CASSYRGRGNGYTF

j_gene: TRBJ1-2
d_gene: TRBD1
len: 15
v_gene: TRBV19
abundance: -
CDR3nt: TGTGCCAGTAGCCCTTGGGGGACAGGGGATTCGGGCTACACCTTC
CDR3aa: CASSPWGTGDSGYTF

j_gene: TRBJ2-5
d_gene: -
len: 12
v_gene: TRBV5-4
abundance: -
CDR3nt: TGTGCCAGCAGCCCGGAGGGTGAGACCCAGTACTTC
CDR3aa: CASSPEGETQYF

j_gene: TRBJ2-1
d_gene: -
len: 14
v_gene: TRBV6-6
abundance: -
CDR3nt: TGTGCCAGCAGCCCTGTCGCTCCTCACAATGAGCAGTTCTTC
CDR3aa: CASSPVAPHNEQFF

j_gene: TRBJ1-2
d_gene: -
len: 15
v_gene: TRBV7-6
abundance: -
CDR3nt: TGTGCCAGCAGCCCTGAGCCAGGACAGAACTATGGCTACACCTTC
CDR3aa: CASSPEPGQNYGYTF

j_gene: TRBJ2-1
d_gene: -
len: 13
v_gene: TRBV2
abundance: -
CDR3nt: TGTGCCAGCAGTGCCCTGGGATACAATGAGCAGTTCTTC
CDR3aa: CASSALGYNEQFF

j_gene: TRBJ1-5
d_gene: -
len: 18
v_gene: TRBV15
abundance: few
CDR3nt: TGTGCCACCAGCAGAGTTTTTAGGACTTCAGGGAGTGGTCAGCCCCAGCATTTT
CDR3aa: CATSRVFRTSGSGQPQHF

j_gene: TRBJ2-3
d_gene: -
len: 12
v_gene: TRBV7-9
abundance: few
CDR3nt: TGTGCCAGCAGCAACAGGACAGATACGCAGTATTTT
CDR3aa: CASSNRTDTQYF

j_gene: TRBJ1-2
d_gene: -
len: 13
v_gene: TRBV9
abundance: -
CDR3nt: TGTGCCAGCAGCCCGGGGGATTACTATGGCTACACCTTC
CDR3aa: CASSPGDYYGYTF

j_gene: TRBJ2-3
d_gene: -
len: 14
v_gene: TRBV5-8
abundance: few
CDR3nt: TGTGCCAGCATCTTCGGCGGACGCACAGATACGCAGTATTTT
CDR3aa: CASIFGGRTDTQYF

j_gene: TRBJ2-7
d_gene: -
len: 11
v_gene: TRBV29-1
abundance: -
CDR3nt: TGCAGCGGGACGTCGCGTTACGAGCAGTACTTC
CDR3aa: CSGTSRYEQYF

j_gene: TRBJ2-7
d_gene: -
len: 15
v_gene: TRBV6-6
abundance: -
CDR3nt: TGTGCCGTACGGGATTATGCGGGGACTGCCTACGAGCAGTACTTC
CDR3aa: CAVRDYAGTAYEQYF

j_gene: TRBJ2-1
d_gene: -
len: 12
v_gene: TRBV2
abundance: -
CDR3nt: TGTGCCAGCAGAATGGACTGGCGGGAGCAGTTCTTC
CDR3aa: CASRMDWREQFF

j_gene: TRBJ1-1
d_gene: -
len: 11
v_gene: TRBV23-1
abundance: -
CDR3nt: TGCGCCCACCGTGACAGATCCGAAGCTTTCTTT
CDR3aa: CAHRDRSEAFF